This TCR beta chain was captured in a study of OX40 agonist ivuxolimab in advanced cancers. Study details: Patients in dose escalation had liver, melanoma, kidney or head and neck cancers. General study findings and limits: Expanded clones were, on average, more numerous among CD8+ T cells than CD4+. By week 6 at 0.1 to 3.0 mg/kg, blood CD4+ and CD8+ T cells had expanded clonally.

Autoimmune disease history or systemic immunosuppression meant exclusion. This CDR3 is built from 14 residues. Trimming removed 7 bases at V and 0 bases at J, with 16 bases between. Germline CDR1 is GTSNPN and CDR2 is SVGIG (reference sequence). Turning to this clone: Its antigen is not known.

Sequenced by immunoSEQ multiplex PCR; TCRdb stores in-frame clones only, minus some. Of fewer than 75,000 clones listed, 80% to 90% are singletons. This clonotype originated in an adult with an advanced solid tumor such as melanoma, head and neck, liver or kidney cancer. This specimen consisted of CD4+ or CD8+ T cells sorted from blood, obtained in a trial of the OX40 agonist ivuxolimab. The chain uses TRBV30 and TRBJ2-7; a weak D match, TRBD2 (6 bases). The CDR3 DNA sequence: TGTGCCTCAACGAAGGGCGGGACCTCCTACGAGCAGTACTTC. It codes for CASTKGGTSYEQYF.